The 2 T cell receptor beta chains below all came from one sample that was sequenced in a study of T cells in Graves' hyperthyroidism and ophthalmopathy. Researchers amplified the TCR beta CDR3 regions from RNA transcripts. TCR CDR3 regions were first amplified by RT-PCR with HTBI primers. TCRdb reanalysed the multiplex PCR reads using MiXCR and keeps one entry per CDR3 protein. The sample holds 300,000 to 350,000 distinct CDR3 sequences; 18% are singletons and the top ten take about 49%. Sequencing used blood. Receptors originate from a woman aged 45-59 years with Graves' hyperthyroidism.

This clonotype was detected only a few times. The gene calls are TRBV13 and TRBJ1-1; weak D call: TRBD1 (5 bases). Trimming removed 7 bases at V and 1 base at J, with 13 bases between. Germline V lookup: CDR1 PRHDT, CDR2 FYEKMQ (reference sequence). There are 14 residues in the CDR3. The DNA of the CDR3 is TGTGCCAGCACCCTAGGGGACGGGAACACTGAAGCTTTCTTT. Amino acids: CASTLGDGNTEAFF.

In regard to this clonotype: Its ends do not fully match the called genes, so a read error is possible. V usage is TRBV20-1 and J usage is TRBJ2-3, with a tentative D call TRBD2 (6 bases). The CDR3 covers 15 residues. Looked up from germline, CDR1 is DFQATT and CDR2 is SNEGSKA (reference sequence). The CDR3 sequence is CSSIAEGLATDTLYF. The CDR3 nucleotides read TGCAGTTCGATAGCCGAGGGCCTAGCGACAGATACGCTGTATTTT.